What follows describes a single TCR beta chain. What it recognizes is unknown. These data belong to a study of cytomegalovirus exposure and HLA in healthy donors. Notes on the study in general: For most TCR sequences rarity was the rule, although some public TCRs occurred in many donors. The likely explanation for a cluster of highly shared sequence variants was sequencing artifact.

Primers included in the PCR were 60 Vbeta and 13 Jbeta primers. Repertoires were generated with immunoSEQ multiplex PCR, while TCRdb's copy carries only in-frame clones and drops some. The repertoire holds some 140,000 clones, with about 74% as singletons. The length of the CDR3 is 17 residues. The junction had 11 bases not matched to a gene; V was cut back by 2 bases and J by 1 base. Germline V gives CDR1 SGHRS, CDR2 YFSETQ. What was sequenced was PBMCs. The receptor was derived from a man aged 35 to 55 in good health and CMV-seronegative. The rearrangement joins TRBV5-1 to TRBJ2-7, with TRBD1 identical over 8 bases. The CDR3 sequence is CASSFVDRGRGSYEQYF. CDR3 bases: TGCGCCAGCAGCTTTGTCGACAGGGGACGAGGGTCCTACGAGCAGTACTTC. The entire variable domain, with the rest obtained from reference TRBV5-1 and TRBJ2-7, is as follows: KAGVTQTPRYLIKTRGQQVTLSCSPISGHRSVSWYQQTPGQGLQFLFEYFSETQRNKGNFPGRFSGRQFSNSRSEMNVSTLELGDSALYLCASSFVDRGRGSYEQYFGPGTRLTVT.